This is a list of T cell receptor beta chains from one sample in a study of blood T cell repertoires in COVID-19. Using immunoSEQ multiplex PCR, the repertoire was profiled, and TCRdb retains in-frame clones only, with some absent. The sample lists roughly 200,000 clones, roughly 89% occurring once. The material sequenced was PBMCs or T cells enriched from blood (not recorded which). These receptors all stem from a woman aged 40 to 55 with acute COVID-19. Each CDR3 is given with its conserved first and last residue. A D gene is named only where the DNA matches it firmly. A clone size is listed for some rows: how often the clone was seen (once, few, many), or a class if it is expanded.

>TRBD2|TRBV7-2|few|TRBJ2-3
TGTGCCAGCAGCTTTCACCTAGCGGGGAACACAGATACGCAGTATTTT
CASSFHLAGNTDTQYF
>TRBD2|TRBV14|.|TRBJ2-3
TGTGCCAGCAGCCAAGACCGACTAGCGGGTCGACTAGACGATACGCAGTATTTT
CASSQDRLAGRLDDTQYF
>.|TRBV14|.|TRBJ1-1
TGTGCCAGCAGCCAATCTACCCCGGGACTGATGAACACTGAAGCTTTCTTT
CASSQSTPGLMNTEAFF
>.|TRBV2|few|TRBJ2-6
TGTGCCAGCAGGGCCCCTAGGATTTACGGGGCCAACGTCCTGACTTTC
CASRAPRIYGANVLTF
>.|TRBV4-1|.|TRBJ1-1
TGCGCCAGCAGCCAAGATACCGGGTTCACTGAAGCTTTCTTT
CASSQDTGFTEAFF
>.|TRBV27|.|TRBJ1-4
TGTGCCAGCAGTCCGGAGTTACAGGGTATTCGTCGTGAAAAACTGTTTTTT
CASSPELQGIRREKLFF
>.|TRBV30|.|TRBJ1-1
TGTGCCTGGAGTGTACGGGGGGGCACTGAAGCTTTCTTT
CAWSVRGGTEAFF
>.|TRBV19|.|TRBJ2-5
TGTGCCAGTAGTCCTCCGGGGGAGACCCAGTACTTC
CASSPPGETQYF
>.|TRBV6-5|.|TRBJ1-5
TGTGCCAGCAGTTACTTCCAGGGTGCGAATCAGCCCCAGCATTTT
CASSYFQGANQPQHF
>.|TRBV6-4|many|TRBJ1-6
TGTGCCAGCAGTGACAGCAATAATTCACCCCTCCACTTT
CASSDSNNSPLHF
>TRBD1|TRBV18|.|TRBJ2-1
TGTGCCAGCTCCTCGGACAGGGGAGGGAACAATGAGCAGTTCTTC
CASSSDRGGNNEQFF
>.|TRBV23-1|.|TRBJ1-2
TGCGCCAGCAGTCGAAGCCCCAACTATGGCTACACCTTC
CASSRSPNYGYTF
>.|TRBV5-1|.|TRBJ1-3
TGCGCCAGCAGCTTGGTTCCCCCTAGCTCTGGAAACACCATATATTTT
CASSLVPPSSGNTIYF
>.|TRBV18|.|TRBJ2-1
TGTGCCAGCTCACCACCGACAGGACACGGGGAGTTCTTC
CASSPPTGHGEFF
>TRBD2|TRBV18|.|TRBJ2-1
TGTGCCAGCAAGGGACTAGAAAACAATGAGCAGTTCTTC
CASKGLENNEQFF
>.|TRBV29-1|.|TRBJ1-1
TGCAGCGTTGCAGATCGGGGGGGATCAGGAGCTTTCTTT
CSVADRGGSGAFF
>.|TRBV2|.|TRBJ2-5
TGTGCCAGCAGTGAAGCGCTTCCGGGAGAGACCCAGTACTTC
CASSEALPGETQYF
>.|TRBV7-2|.|TRBJ2-6
TGTGCCAGCAGCCATCCCCGACTCTCTGGGGCCAACGTCCTGACTTTC
CASSHPRLSGANVLTF
>.|TRBV29-1|.|TRBJ1-1
TGCAGCCTCACCCTAGGGAAGTCGGGAGGTACGGGTGAAGCTTTCTTT
CSLTLGKSGGTGEAFF